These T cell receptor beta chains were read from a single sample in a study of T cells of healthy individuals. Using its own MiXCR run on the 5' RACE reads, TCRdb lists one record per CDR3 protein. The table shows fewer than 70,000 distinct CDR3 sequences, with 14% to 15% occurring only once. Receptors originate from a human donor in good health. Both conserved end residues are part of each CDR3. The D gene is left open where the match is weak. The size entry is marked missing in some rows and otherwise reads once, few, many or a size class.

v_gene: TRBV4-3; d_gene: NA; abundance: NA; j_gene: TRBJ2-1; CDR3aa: CASSQYQSYNEQFF; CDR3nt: TGCGCCAGCAGCCAGTACCAGTCCTACAATGAGCAGTTCTTC
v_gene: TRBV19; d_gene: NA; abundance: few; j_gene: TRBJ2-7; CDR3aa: CASSTRGRSYEQYF; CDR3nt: TGTGCCAGTAGTACCAGGGGACGTTCCTACGAGCAGTACTTC
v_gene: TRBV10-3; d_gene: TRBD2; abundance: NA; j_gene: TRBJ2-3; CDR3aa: CAIRGGGASTDTQYF; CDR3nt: TGTGCCATCAGGGGCGGGGGGGCTAGCACAGATACGCAGTATTTT
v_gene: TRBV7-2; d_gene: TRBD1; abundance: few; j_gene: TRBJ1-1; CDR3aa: CASSLSTLGQGDEAFF; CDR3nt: TGTGCCAGCAGCTTATCTACGCTGGGACAGGGAGATGAAGCTTTCTTT
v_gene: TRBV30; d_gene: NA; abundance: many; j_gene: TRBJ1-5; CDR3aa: CAWSVQGGEPQHF; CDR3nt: TGTGCCTGGAGTGTACAGGGTGGGGAGCCCCAGCATTTT
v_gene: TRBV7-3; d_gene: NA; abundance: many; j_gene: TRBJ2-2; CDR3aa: CASSPSTINTGELFF; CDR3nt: TGTGCCAGCAGCCCTTCCACTATAAACACCGGGGAGCTGTTTTTT
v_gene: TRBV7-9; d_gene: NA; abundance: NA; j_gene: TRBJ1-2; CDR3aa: CASTPPALVAGYTF; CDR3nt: TGTGCCAGCACCCCTCCGGCCTTGGTGGCTGGCTACACCTTC
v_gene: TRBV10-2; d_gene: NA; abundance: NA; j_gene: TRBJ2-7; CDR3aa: CASYTIAASSYEQYF; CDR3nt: TGCGCCAGCTACACCATAGCGGCTAGCTCCTACGAGCAGTACTTC
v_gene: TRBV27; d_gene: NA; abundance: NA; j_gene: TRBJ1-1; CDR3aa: CASSVTYGLNTEAFF; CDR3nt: TGTGCCAGCAGTGTGACGTATGGGTTGAACACTGAAGCTTTCTTT
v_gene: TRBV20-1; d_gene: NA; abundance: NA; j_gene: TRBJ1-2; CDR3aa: CSAPNPTGNGYTF; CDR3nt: TGCAGTGCTCCCAACCCGACAGGCAATGGCTACACCTTC
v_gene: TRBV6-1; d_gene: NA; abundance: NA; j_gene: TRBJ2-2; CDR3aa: CASNTRGTGELFF; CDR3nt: TGTGCCAGCAACACTCGGGGGACCGGGGAGCTGTTTTTT
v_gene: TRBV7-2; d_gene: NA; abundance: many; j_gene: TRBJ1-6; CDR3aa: CASSLVVRQAPLHF; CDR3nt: TGTGCCAGCAGCTTAGTTGTCCGTCAGGCGCCCCTCCACTTT
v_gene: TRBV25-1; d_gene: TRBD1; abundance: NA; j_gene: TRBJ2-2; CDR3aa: CASMGGQGRNTGELFF; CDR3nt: TGTGCCTCCATGGGGGGACAGGGGAGAAACACCGGGGAGCTGTTTTTT
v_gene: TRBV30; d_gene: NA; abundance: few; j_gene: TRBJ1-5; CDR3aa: CAWTSGGNQPQHF; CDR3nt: TGTGCCTGGACCTCAGGCGGCAATCAGCCCCAGCATTTT
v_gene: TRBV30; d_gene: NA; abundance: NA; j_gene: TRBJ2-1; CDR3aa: CACARLRVGNEQFF; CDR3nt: TGTGCCTGCGCCCGACTCCGTGTGGGGAATGAGCAGTTCTTC
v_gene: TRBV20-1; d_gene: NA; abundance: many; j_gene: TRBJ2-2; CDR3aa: CSASPTRPGPYTGELFF; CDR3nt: TGCAGTGCTAGCCCCACGAGGCCGGGCCCTTACACCGGGGAGCTGTTTTTT
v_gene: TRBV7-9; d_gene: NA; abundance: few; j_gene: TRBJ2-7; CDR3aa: CASSLPGTIYEQYF; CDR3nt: TGTGCCAGCAGCTTACCCGGGACAATATACGAGCAGTACTTC
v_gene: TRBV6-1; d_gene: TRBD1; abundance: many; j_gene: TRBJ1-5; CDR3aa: CASAGQNSNQPQHF; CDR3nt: TGTGCCAGCGCGGGACAGAATAGCAATCAGCCCCAGCATTTT
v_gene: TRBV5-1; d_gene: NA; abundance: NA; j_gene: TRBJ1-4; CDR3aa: CASSHRTDATNEKLFF; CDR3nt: TGCGCCAGCAGCCACAGGACTGACGCAACTAATGAAAAACTGTTTTTT
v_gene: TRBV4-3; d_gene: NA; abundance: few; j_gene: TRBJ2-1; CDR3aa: CASSRYSGMSNEQFF; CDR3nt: TGCGCCAGCAGTCGCTACTCCGGAATGAGCAATGAGCAGTTCTTC
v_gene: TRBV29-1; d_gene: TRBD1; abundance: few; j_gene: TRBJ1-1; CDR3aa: CSAQTGGLTEAFF; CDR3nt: TGCAGCGCACAGACAGGGGGCTTGACTGAAGCTTTCTTT
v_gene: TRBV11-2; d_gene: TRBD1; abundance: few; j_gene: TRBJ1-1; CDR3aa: CASSPGTGVTEAFF; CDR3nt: TGTGCCAGCAGCCCCGGGACAGGGGTCACTGAAGCTTTCTTT
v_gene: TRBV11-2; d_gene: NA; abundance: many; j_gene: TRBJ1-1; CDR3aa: CASSLGRGGGTEAFF; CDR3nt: TGTGCCAGCAGCTTAGGAAGGGGAGGGGGCACTGAAGCTTTCTTT
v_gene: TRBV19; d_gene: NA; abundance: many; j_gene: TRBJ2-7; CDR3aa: CASSMDDSSYEQYF; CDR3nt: TGTGCCAGTAGTATGGATGACAGCTCCTACGAGCAGTACTTC
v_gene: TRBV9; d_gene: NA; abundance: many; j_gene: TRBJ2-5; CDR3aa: CASSVAGTYETQYF; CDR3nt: TGTGCCAGCAGCGTAGCTGGGACATATGAGACCCAGTACTTC
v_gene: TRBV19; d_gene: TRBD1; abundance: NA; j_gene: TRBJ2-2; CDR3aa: CASRISTGNAGELFF; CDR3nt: TGTGCCAGTAGGATCTCGACAGGGAACGCCGGGGAGCTGTTTTTT
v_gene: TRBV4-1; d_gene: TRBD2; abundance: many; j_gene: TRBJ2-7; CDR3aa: CASSQEGGRVPYEQYF; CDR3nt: TGCGCCAGCAGCCAAGAAGGAGGGAGGGTACCCTACGAGCAGTACTTC
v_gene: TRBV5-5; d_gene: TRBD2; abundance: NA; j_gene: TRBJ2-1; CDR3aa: CASSWGGEIPTF; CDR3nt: TGTGCCAGCAGCTGGGGGGGGGAGATTCCTACATTC
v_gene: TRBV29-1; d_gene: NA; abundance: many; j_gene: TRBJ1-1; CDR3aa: CSVKGMNTEAFF; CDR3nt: TGCAGCGTTAAAGGAATGAACACTGAAGCTTTCTTT
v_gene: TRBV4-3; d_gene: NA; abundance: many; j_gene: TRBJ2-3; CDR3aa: CASSQESYTDTQYF; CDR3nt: TGCGCCAGCAGCCAAGAGAGTTACACAGATACGCAGTATTTT
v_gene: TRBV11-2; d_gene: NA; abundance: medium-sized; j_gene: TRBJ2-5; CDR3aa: CASSLGRGDQYF; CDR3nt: TGTGCCAGCAGCTTAGGGCGGGGCGACCAGTACTTC
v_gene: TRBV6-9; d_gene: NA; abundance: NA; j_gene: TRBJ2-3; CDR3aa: CASRPIGPADTQYF; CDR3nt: TGTGCCAGCAGACCAATCGGCCCAGCGGATACGCAGTATTTT
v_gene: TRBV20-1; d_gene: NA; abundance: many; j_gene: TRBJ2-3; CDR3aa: CSASTRGRDTQYF; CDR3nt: TGCAGTGCCAGCACGAGGGGCCGAGATACGCAGTATTTT
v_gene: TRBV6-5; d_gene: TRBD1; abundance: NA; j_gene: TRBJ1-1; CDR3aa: CASSSTGTGTGAFF; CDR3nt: TGTGCCAGCAGTTCAACCGGGACAGGGACCGGGGCTTTCTTT
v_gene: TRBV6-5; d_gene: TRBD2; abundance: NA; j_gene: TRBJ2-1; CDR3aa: CASSEVGGGSYNEQFF; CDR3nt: TGTGCCAGCAGTGAAGTCGGGGGGGGATCCTACAATGAGCAGTTCTTC
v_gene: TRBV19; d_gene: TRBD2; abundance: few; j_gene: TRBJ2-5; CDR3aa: CASSIIAGQETQYF; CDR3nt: TGTGCCAGTAGTATAATAGCGGGTCAAGAGACCCAGTACTTC
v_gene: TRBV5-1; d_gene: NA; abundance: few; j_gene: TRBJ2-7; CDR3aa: CASSLQGSEYEQYF; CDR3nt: TGCGCCAGCAGCTTGCAGGGATCGGAGTACGAGCAGTACTTC
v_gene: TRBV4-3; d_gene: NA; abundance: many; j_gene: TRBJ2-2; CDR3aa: CASSQALANTGELFF; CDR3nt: TGCGCCAGCAGCCAAGCTCTAGCGAACACCGGGGAGCTGTTTTTT
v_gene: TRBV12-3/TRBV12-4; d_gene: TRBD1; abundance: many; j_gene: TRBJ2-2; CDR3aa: CASSGQAGTGELFF; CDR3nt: TGTGCCAGCAGCGGACAGGCCGGGACCGGGGAGCTGTTTTTT
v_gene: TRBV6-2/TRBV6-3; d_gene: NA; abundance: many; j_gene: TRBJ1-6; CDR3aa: CASSYVTRRGTPLHF; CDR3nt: TGTGCCAGCAGTTACGTAACCCGGCGGGGGACACCCCTCCACTTT
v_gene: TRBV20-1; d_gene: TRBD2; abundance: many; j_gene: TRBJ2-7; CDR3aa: CSARAQGEGGEQYF; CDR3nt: TGCAGTGCTAGGGCCCAAGGGGAGGGTGGCGAGCAGTACTTC
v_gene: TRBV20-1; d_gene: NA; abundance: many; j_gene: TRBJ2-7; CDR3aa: CSARDERFPYEQYF; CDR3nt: TGCAGTGCTAGAGATGAAAGATTCCCCTACGAGCAGTACTTC